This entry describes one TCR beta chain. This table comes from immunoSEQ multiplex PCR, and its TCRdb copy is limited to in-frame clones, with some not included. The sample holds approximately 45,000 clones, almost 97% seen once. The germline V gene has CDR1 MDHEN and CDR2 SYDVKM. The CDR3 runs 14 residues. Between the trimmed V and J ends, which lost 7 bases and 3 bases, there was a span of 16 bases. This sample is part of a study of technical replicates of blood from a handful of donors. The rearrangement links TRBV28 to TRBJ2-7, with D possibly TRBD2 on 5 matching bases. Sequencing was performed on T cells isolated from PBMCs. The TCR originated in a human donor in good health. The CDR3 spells CASIERGKNYEQYF. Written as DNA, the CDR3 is TGTGCCAGCATAGAACGGGGAAAGAACTACGAGCAGTACTTC.